These 13 T cell receptor beta chains came from one sample sequenced in a study of blood T cell repertoires in COVID-19 (dated by TCRdb to 2018 to 2020). The library came from the immunoSEQ multiplex PCR assay. Imported from immuneACCESS, the table was reduced by TCRdb to in-frame sequences with V and J called. These copies leave out some clones; in studies compared against another copy, an unresolved V gene accounts for under half, and the cause of the remainder is not known. The sample profile shows roughly 200,000 clones; around 90% of them were found once. The ten largest clonotypes hold 1.2% of the sample. Sequencing input: PBMCs or T cells enriched from blood (not recorded which). These receptor sequences come from a man aged 25 to 45 who had recovered from COVID-19.

CDR3 in DNA: TGTGCCGGAAAGGTGGGCGGAGAGGGAGCTTTCTTT. Its protein is CAGKVGGEGAFF. V and J are TRBV30 and TRBJ1-1; D unclear. Trimming shortened V by 8 bases and J by 10 bases, and 20 bases separated the two germline ends. The CDR3 runs 12 residues. Germline V gene data show CDR1 as GTSNPN and CDR2 as SVGIG (reference sequence). The full variable domain, rest sourced from reference TRBV30 and TRBJ1-1, is SQTIHQWPATLVQPVGSPLSLECTVEGTSNPNLYWYRQAAGRGLQLLFYSVGIGQISSEVPQNLSASRPQDRQFILSSKKLLLSDSGFYLCAGKVGGEGAFFGQGTRLTVV.

This clone was counted between two and nine times. V gene TRBV12-3 or TRBV12-4 combines with J gene TRBJ1-2; perhaps TRBD1 as D (6 bases). This CDR3 has 13 amino acids. Trimming stripped 4 bases from V and 4 bases from J, with 10 bases between. CDR3 sequence reads: CASSSRTAYGYTF. The CDR3 DNA reads as TGTGCCAGCAGTTCCCGGACAGCCTATGGCTACACCTTC.

The chain combines TRBV4-1 with TRBJ1-4; 9 nucleotides align to TRBD1. The CDR3 totals 15 residues. Per the germline V gene, CDR1 is MGHRA and CDR2 is YSYEKL. J gave up 8 bases and V 5 bases, and 9 bases lay outside the gene matches. DNA for the CDR3: TGCGCCAGCAGCAGCACCGGGACAGGGTACGAAAAACTGTTTTTT. Amino acid sequence: CASSSTGTGYEKLFF.

The gene calls are TRBV9 and TRBJ2-3; tentatively, D is TRBD2 (6 bases). Germline V gene data show CDR1 as SGDLS and CDR2 as YYNGEE. V was clipped by 0 bases and J by 1 base, with 9 bases between them. CDR3 size: 15 residues. CDR3: CASSVVWGGTDTQYF. The DNA of the CDR3 is TGTGCCAGCAGCGTAGTATGGGGGGGCACAGATACGCAGTATTTT.

This sequence joins TRBV20-1 and TRBJ1-5; D call uncertain. The CDR3 spans 13 residues. Looked up from germline, CDR1 is DFQATT and CDR2 is SNEGSKA (reference sequence). The ends were cut back, 3 bases at V and 0 bases at J, with 6 bases in the middle. Here the CDR3 reads CSASAVSNQPQHF. The CDR3 nucleotides read TGCAGTGCTAGTGCTGTTAGCAATCAGCCCCAGCATTTT.

This chain uses TRBV9 with TRBJ2-1, with 7 bases matching TRBD1. After removal of 3 bases from V and 2 bases from J, the junction contained 5 bases not matched to a gene. The CDR3 consists of 15 residues. Germline V gene lookup returns CDR1 SGDLS and CDR2 YYNGEE. The CDR3 DNA reads TGTGCCAGCAGCGCCCGACAGGGCACCTACAATGAGCAGTTCTTC. It translates to CASSARQGTYNEQFF.

This clone was seen only once. J is TRBJ2-1 and V is TRBV29-1; 11 nucleotides agree with TRBD2. The CDR3 consists of 18 residues. After removal of 1 base from V and 4 bases from J, the junction contained 12 bases not matched to a gene. Germline loops: CDR1 SQVTM, CDR2 ANQGSEA. The CDR3 nucleotides are TGCAGCGTTGAAGGTGGGACTAGCGGACAAATTCTTTACAATGAGCAGTTCTTC. The encoded protein is CSVEGGTSGQILYNEQFF.

This chain links TRBV18 with TRBJ2-1; D is perhaps TRBD2 (6 bases). Trimming pared 3 bases from V and 5 bases from J, leaving 26 bases between. The length of the CDR3 is 19 residues. The V gene's germline CDR1 is KGHSH and CDR2 LQKENI. The chain's CDR3 is CASSPRGTNIHKANNEQFF. Written as DNA, the CDR3 is TGTGCCAGCTCACCGCGCGGGACGAACATTCACAAGGCCAACAATGAGCAGTTCTTC.

The V call is TRBV30, the J call TRBJ1-1; D is unclear. The CDR3 totals 11 residues. Germline-derived CDR1 and CDR2 are GTSNPN and SVGIG (reference sequence). The V end was cut by 5 bases, the J end by 1 base, with 5 bases between. The CDR3 nucleotides read TGTGCCTGGGCGGGGAACACTGAAGCTTTCTTT. This encodes CAWAGNTEAFF.

This sequence joins TRBV2 and TRBJ2-5, with TRBD2 matching over 8 bases. The J segment lost 4 bases and the V segment lost 0 bases, leaving 7 bases of the junction unmatched. Germline CDR1 is SNHLY and CDR2 is FYNNEI. This CDR3 contains 16 residues. As DNA, the CDR3 is TGTGCCAGCAGTGAAGCCGGGGGGGCTGGATTAGAGACCCAGTACTTC. Protein sequence: CASSEAGGAGLETQYF.

The chain uses TRBV2 and TRBJ2-1; TRBD1 matches at 9 bases. Germline loops: CDR1 SNHLY, CDR2 FYNNEI. This CDR3 region has 16 residues. With V trimmed by 6 bases and J by 6 bases, 12 bases remained unmatched. The CDR3 protein is CASSDTRQGGGNEQFF. For the CDR3, the DNA is TGTGCCAGCAGCGATACTAGACAGGGGGGGGGCAATGAGCAGTTCTTC.

This chain connects TRBV24-1 to TRBJ2-7, with a tentative D call TRBD2 (6 bases). V lost 4 bases and J 8 bases, leaving 14 bases between the germline ends. The length of the CDR3 is 13 residues. The germline V gene has CDR1 KGHDR and CDR2 SFDVKD. This chain's CDR3 is CATSDPGGRKQYF. The DNA for the CDR3 is TGTGCCACCAGTGACCCTGGTGGGAGGAAGCAGTACTTC.

The genes are TRBV5-1 and TRBJ2-1, with a weak D call TRBD2 (5 bases). V shed 5 bases and J shed 7 bases, with 19 bases lying between them. The CDR3 extends over 15 amino acids. Germline CDR1 is SGHRS and CDR2 is YFSETQ. CDR3 sequence (DNA): TGCGCCAGCAGTCTTAATGGGGAGTTAGTAAATGAGCAGTTCTTC. Its translation is CASSLNGELVNEQFF.